The 2 T cell receptor beta chains presented below share a single source sample, sequenced in a study of T cell responses to AZD1222 COVID-19 vaccine. Measured with immunoSEQ multiplex PCR; TCRdb has only the in-frame clones, and not every one. The table includes around 50,000 clones, approximately 86% detected once. The sequencing used peripheral blood, collected on day 0 of AZD1222 vaccination. The receptors shown here come from an adult in good health.

This chain links TRBV5-8 with TRBJ2-3; tentative D call: TRBD1 (6 bases). V gave up 4 bases and J gave up 6 bases, with 15 bases separating them. Looked up from germline, CDR1 is SGHTS and CDR2 is YDEGEE. This CDR3 region has 14 residues. Here the CDR3 reads CASSHRDKADTQYF. CDR3 nucleotides: TGTGCCAGCAGCCACCGGGACAAGGCGGATACGCAGTATTTT.

This clone was recorded once. The V gene is TRBV11-2, the J gene TRBJ1-1, with D possibly matching TRBD1 (6 bases). The germline CDR1 and CDR2 sequences are SGHAT and FQNNGV. CDR3 length: 17 residues. V lost 1 base, J lost 4 bases, and 19 bases lay in between. CDR3 in DNA: TGTGCCAGCAGCTTAGGTAACCTACAGGGTCTGGGCACTGAAGCTTTCTTT. Its translation: CASSLGNLQGLGTEAFF.